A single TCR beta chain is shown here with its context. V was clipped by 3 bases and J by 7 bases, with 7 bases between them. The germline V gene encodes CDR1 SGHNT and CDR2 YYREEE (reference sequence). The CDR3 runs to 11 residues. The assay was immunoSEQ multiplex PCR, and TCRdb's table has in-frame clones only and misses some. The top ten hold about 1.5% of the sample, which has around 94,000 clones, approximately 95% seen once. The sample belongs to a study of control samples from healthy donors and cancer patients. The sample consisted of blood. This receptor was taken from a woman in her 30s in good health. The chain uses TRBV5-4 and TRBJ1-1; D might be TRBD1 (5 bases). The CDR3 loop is CASSSGVEAFF. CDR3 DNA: TGTGCCAGCAGCTCGGGGGTTGAAGCTTTCTTT. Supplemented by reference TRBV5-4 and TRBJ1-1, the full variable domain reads ETGVTQSPTHLIKTRGQQVTLRCSSQSGHNTVSWYQQALGQGPQFIFQYYREEENGRGNFPPRFSGLQFPNYSSELNVNALELDDSALYLCASSSGVEAFFGQGTRLTVV.